The 32 T cell receptor beta chains presented below share a single source sample, sequenced in a study of tumor-infiltrating lymphocytes in primary liver carcinoma. Without any cell sorting, about 20-31 mg of bulk tissue yielded co-extracted RNA and DNA. The researchers produced TCR beta cDNA from around 500 ng total RNA with a constant-region primer. Three nested multiplex PCR rounds of slightly modified ARM-PCR generated TCR beta libraries. PCR rounds one and two used TRBV1-TRBV30 forward primers with a C-beta reverse primer for 9 to 10 cycles each. MiXCR, run by TCRdb on the multiplex PCR reads, gives a single entry per CDR3 protein. The data contain 40,000 or so distinct CDR3 sequences, roughly 73% of them singletons. The specimen was tumor-adjacent normal liver tissue. The source of these receptors is a woman in her twenties or thirties with primary liver carcinoma and hepatitis B virus infection.

Details on this clonotype: Because the CDR3 is missing its conserved closing phenylalanine or tryptophan, this is likely a read error. V is TRBV11-2 and J is TRBJ2-1; TRBD1 agrees at 11 bases. CDR1 is SGHAT and CDR2 is FQNNGV in the germline V gene. The CDR3 loop spans 16 amino acids. Trimming removed 4 bases from V and 4 bases from J; junction bases left unmatched: 6. The CDR3 reads CASSCTGTGGYNEQFL. The CDR3 DNA reads as TGTGCCAGCAGCTGTACCGGGACAGGGGGATACAATGAGCAGTTCCTC.

Notes on this clonotype: A read error is likely, as this CDR3 ends without the conserved phenylalanine or tryptophan. The chain couples TRBV12-3 or TRBV12-4 to TRBJ2-2; possibly TRBD1 for D (6 bases). Trimming removed 5 bases at V and 4 bases at J, with 11 bases between. This CDR3 is built from 14 residues. CDR3 amino acids: CASSRGQSTGELFL. The CDR3 region has the DNA TGTGCCAGCAGTAGAGGACAGAGCACCGGGGAGCTGTTTTTA.

The CDR3 protein is CASSNRGRKAFF. For the CDR3, the DNA is TGTGCCAGCAGTAACAGGGGGCGCAAGGCTTTCTTT. V gene TRBV12-3 or TRBV12-4 combines with J gene TRBJ1-1; TRBD1 aligns across 9 bases. The length of the CDR3 is 12 residues. V was pared by 5 bases and J by 11 bases, with 6 bases of the junction left unmatched.

This clonotype was recorded many times. Germline and junction disagree at one end, which may indicate a read error. The V and J genes are TRBV10-2 and TRBJ2-1, with TRBD2 as a possible D gene (5 bases). Germline V gene sequence: CDR1 WSHSY, CDR2 SAAADI. This CDR3 is 12 amino acids long. The CDR3, as DNA: TGCGCCGCCCGCCCGGGGTGGGATGAGCAGTCCTTC. Translating gives CAARPGWDEQSF.

Points on this clonotype: This likely comes from a read error, as the CDR3 has no conserved phenylalanine or tryptophan at its end. The chain recombines TRBV7-8 with TRBJ2-3; 11 bases map to TRBD2. The CDR3 length is 17 residues. CDR1 is SGHVS, CDR2 FQNEAQ, per germline. The CDR3 loop is CASSATTSGSRKNTQYL. The CDR3 coding sequence is TGCGCCAGCAGCGCCACCACTAGCGGGAGTAGAAAAAATACGCAGTATCTT.

Turning to this clonotype: Just one base apart from a much larger clone, this may be a read error. This likely comes from a read error, as the CDR3 has no conserved phenylalanine or tryptophan at its end. The chain recombines TRBV28 with TRBJ1-2; D possibly corresponds to TRBD1 (6 bases). The CDR3 extends over 15 amino acids. Trimming removed 7 bases from V and 8 bases from J, with 23 bases in between. CDR1 is MDHEN, CDR2 SYDVKM, per germline. The DNA of the CDR3 is TGTGCCAGCACCTATTCTTCTGTAGGGGGAGGCGGCTACACCTTA. Translation gives CASTYSSVGGGGYTL.

The chain joins TRBV12-3 or TRBV12-4 to TRBJ1-2, with TRBD1 matching 9 bases. The CDR3 has 17 amino acids. Unmatched junction bases numbered 16, after V lost 6 bases and J lost 5 bases. The CDR3 coding sequence is TGTGCCAGCAGCCTCCCAGGACAGGGGTCCCCATTATATGGCTACACCTTC. This codes for CASSLPGQGSPLYGYTF.

With respect to this clonotype: A read error may produce the germline difference seen at one junction end. The chain couples TRBV7-8 to TRBJ1-5, with D uncertain. The CDR3 totals 15 residues. Per germline, CDR1 SGHVS and CDR2 FQNEAQ. The DNA for the CDR3 is TGTACCAGCAGCCTTACGGGCCAGGTCGGTCAGCCCCAACATTTT. As protein: CTSSLTGQVGQPQHF. The variable domain in full, completed from reference TRBV7-8 and TRBJ1-5, reads GAGVSQSPRYKVAKRGQDVALRCDPISGHVSLFWYQQALGQGPEFLTYFQNEAQLDKSGLPSDRFFAERPEGSVSTLKIQRTQQEDSAVYLCTSSLTGQVGQPQHFGDGTRLSIL.

The chain carries TRBV11-2 and TRBJ1-2; a weak D match, TRBD1 (5 bases). The CDR3 runs to 13 residues. CDR1 is SGHAT and CDR2 is FQNNGV in the germline V gene. The CDR3 DNA is TGTGTAAGCACTCAGGGAAGGGGTGGAGGCTACACCTTC. Residues: CVSTQGRGGGYTF.

This clonotype appeared a few times. A much more abundant neighbour one base away suggests this may be a read error. The chain joins TRBV19 to TRBJ1-5, with D possibly TRBD1 on 6 matching bases. Trimming pared 6 bases from V and 3 bases from J, leaving 15 bases between. The V gene's germline CDR1 is LNHDA and CDR2 SQIVND (reference sequence). The CDR3 is 15 residues long. The CDR3 DNA follows: TGTGCCAGTAGGCGCGCGGGGGCACACAATCAGCCCCAGCATTTT. Residues: CASRRAGAHNQPQHF.

Regarding this clonotype: The germline gene is not matched at one end of the junction; a read error may be the cause. V is TRBV6-2 or TRBV6-3 and J is TRBJ2-1; D uncertain. This CDR3 spans 13 amino acids. The germline V gene encodes CDR1 MNHEY and CDR2 SVGEGT. CDR3 sequence reads: CASSYRDVNEEFF. DNA for the CDR3: TGTGCCAGCAGTTACAGGGATGTCAATGAGGAGTTCTTC.

The V call is TRBV18, the J call TRBJ1-5; a weak D match, TRBD1 (5 bases). The CDR3 runs to 13 residues. The germline V gene has CDR1 KGHSH and CDR2 LQKENI. With 3 bases removed from V and 9 bases from J, the gap between germline ends came to 12 bases. The CDR3 DNA reads TGTGCCAGCTCACCGGACAACCAGGGGCCCCAGCATTTT. It yields the protein CASSPDNQGPQHF.

V and J are TRBV18 and TRBJ2-5; D gene uncertain. Germline V gives CDR1 KGHSH, CDR2 LQKENI. V was pared by 4 bases and J by 5 bases, with 11 bases between. The CDR3 is 13 residues long. The CDR3 loop is CASSLRIQETQYF. The DNA for the CDR3 is TGTGCCAGCTCACTAAGGATACAGGAGACCCAGTACTTC.

The sample holds many counts of this clonotype. The V gene is TRBV5-6, the J gene TRBJ2-5, with a tentative D call TRBD2 (5 bases). CDR3 length: 15 residues. Germline V gene lookup returns CDR1 SGHDT and CDR2 YYEEEE. Deletions cut 0 bases from V and 5 bases from J, with 14 bases between. The chain's CDR3 is CASSLEGVGRETQYF. In DNA, the CDR3 is TGTGCCAGCAGCTTGGAGGGAGTGGGTAGGGAGACCCAGTACTTC. The whole variable domain, filled in from reference TRBV5-6 and TRBJ2-5, reads DAGVTQSPTHLIKTRGQQVTLRCSPKSGHDTVSWYQQALGQGPQFIFQYYEEEERQRGNFPDRFSGHQFPNYSSELNVNALLLGDSALYLCASSLEGVGRETQYFGPGTRLLVL.

In the case of this clonotype: Since the CDR3 does not end with the conserved phenylalanine or tryptophan, this likely comes from a read error. This chain links TRBV6-1 with TRBJ2-5, with D perhaps given as TRBD1 or TRBD2 (6 bases each). The V end lost 6 bases, the J end lost 2 bases, and 19 bases lay between the germline ends. Germline CDR1 and CDR2: MNHNS and SASEGT. This CDR3 region has 16 residues. In nucleotides, the CDR3 is TGTGCCAGCAGCCAACAGGGCTCGGAGGGACAAGAGACCCAGTACATC. The encoded protein is CASSQQGSEGQETQYI.

In the case of this clonotype: A much larger clone lies a single base off, so this may be a read error. The rearrangement uses TRBV7-9 and TRBJ2-2; 7 bases fit TRBD1. The CDR3 is 14 amino acids. Germline assignment: CDR1 SEHNR and CDR2 FQNEAQ (reference sequence). The CDR3, as DNA: TGTGTCAGCAGCCGACAGGGTAACACCGGGGAGCTGTTTTTT. This gives the protein CVSSRQGNTGELFF.

Of note for this clonotype: This clone may be a read error of a much larger clone one base away. V and J are TRBV9 and TRBJ2-7; D possibly corresponds to TRBD2 (5 bases). The CDR3 runs to 16 residues. Trimming cost V 4 bases and J 4 bases, with 21 bases left between them. Germline CDR1 SGDLS, CDR2 YYNGEE. The CDR3 loop reads CASSPYTWGEIYEQYF. CDR3 DNA sequence: TGTGCCAGCAGCCCCTATACGTGGGGAGAAATTTACGAGCAGTACTTC.

Regarding this clonotype: One end of the junction fails to match germline, which may point to a read error. The V call is TRBV6-5, the J call TRBJ2-1; 9 nucleotides agree with TRBD2. There are 16 residues in the CDR3. Per germline, CDR1 MNHEY and CDR2 SVGAGI. The CDR3 spells CTSSLRAGGSYNEQFF. The CDR3 DNA reads as TGTACCAGCAGTCTAAGAGCGGGAGGCTCCTACAATGAGCAGTTCTTC.

This clonotype has at least ten counts. The junction and the germline gene differ at one end; a read error may be behind it. Here the CDR3 reads CAGSSGGSSVGARTDTQYF. CDR3 DNA sequence: TGTGCCGGCAGCTCTGGGGGAAGCTCTGTTGGAGCCCGCACAGATACGCAGTATTTT. The gene calls are TRBV11-1 and TRBJ2-3; D may correspond to TRBD1 or TRBD2 (5 bases each). The germline V gene has CDR1 SGHAT and CDR2 FQDESV (reference sequence). This CDR3 is 19 amino acids long.

This sequence joins TRBV28 and TRBJ2-1; D assignment may be TRBD1 or TRBD2 (5 bases each). V was clipped by 7 bases and J by 7 bases, with 23 bases between them. Germline loops: CDR1 MDHEN, CDR2 SYDVKM. This CDR3 is 16 amino acids long. In DNA, the CDR3 is TGTGCCAGCAATTTCGAGGGGTGGCAGGAGTGGAATGAGCAGTTCTTC. It encodes CASNFEGWQEWNEQFF.

This clonotype was found once. The junction shows a germline mismatch at one end, possibly a read error. The chain uses TRBV4-1 and TRBJ2-1; TRBD2 matches 14 bases. This CDR3 has 19 residues. The germline CDR1 and CDR2 sequences are MGHRA and YSYEKL. CDR3 DNA: TGCGCCAGCAGCCAATCAAACCCCTCGACTAGCGGGAGGGCCCTTCAACAGTTTTTC. Translated: CASSQSNPSTSGRALQQFF.

In regard to this clonotype: Since no conserved phenylalanine or tryptophan closes the CDR3, a read error is the likely cause. The DNA is left out, because the CDR3 cannot be placed on it with certainty; the CDR3 is given as TCRdb lists it. The chain carries TRBV6-5 and TRBJ2-7; TRBD1, the D gene given by the table, was not confirmed from the DNA. The CDR3 length is 13 residues, termini included. CDR1 and CDR2 from the germline V gene are MNHEY and SVGAGI. CDR3: CASSSPGPYEQYL.

The CDR3 loop is CATRMIERGYNEQFF. CDR3 nucleotide sequence: TGTGCCACTCGAATGATCGAACGGGGCTACAATGAGCAGTTCTTC. The V call is TRBV6-2 or TRBV6-3, the J call TRBJ2-1; perhaps TRBD2 as D (5 bases). CDR3 size: 15 residues. The V gene's germline CDR1 is MNHEY and CDR2 SVGEGT. V was clipped by 10 bases and J by 3 bases, with 19 bases between them.

This clonotype was counted many times. The V gene is TRBV4-1, the J gene TRBJ2-7, with D possibly being TRBD2 (6 bases). Germline-derived CDR1 and CDR2 are MGHRA and YSYEKL. V was clipped by 3 bases and J by 6 bases, with 18 bases between them. The CDR3 spans 15 residues. The CDR3 reads CASSQGRGGRGEQYF. In DNA, the CDR3 is TGCGCCAGCAGCCAGGGGAGAGGAGGGAGAGGCGAGCAGTACTTC.

This clonotype was recorded a few times. The chain couples TRBV5-1 to TRBJ1-1; D possibly corresponds to TRBD1 (5 bases). Germline values: CDR1 SGHRS, CDR2 YFSETQ. This CDR3 has 16 amino acids. The germline V and J ends were trimmed by 0 bases and 5 bases, with 17 bases remaining between them. In DNA, the CDR3 is TGCGCCAGCAGCTTGGCCTCGACGGGGACTGTTACTGAAGCTTTCTTT. Translation gives CASSLASTGTVTEAFF.

In regard to this clonotype: A read error may produce the germline difference seen at one junction end. V usage is TRBV29-1 and J usage is TRBJ2-1; the match to TRBD2 covers 9 bases. The CDR3 totals 13 residues. Germline values: CDR1 SQVTM, CDR2 ANQGSEA. As DNA, the CDR3 is TGTAGCGGGGGACTAACGGGAGACAATGAGCAGTTCTTC. Its protein product is CSGGLTGDNEQFF.

Note on this clonotype: One end of the junction is discordant with germline, which a read error may explain. In nucleotides, the CDR3 is TGTGCCAGCAGTGATTCCTCGTCGAGTAGCGGGACAGATACGCACTATTTT. This encodes CASSDSSSSSGTDTHYF. The genes are TRBV6-4 and TRBJ2-3; perhaps TRBD2 as D (8 bases). The CDR3 has 17 residues. Germline V gene sequence: CDR1 MRHNA, CDR2 SNTAGT.

A note on this clonotype: A read error is possible here, since a much larger clone lies one base away. The final CDR3 position lacks the conserved phenylalanine or tryptophan, pointing to a likely read error. This sequence joins TRBV7-9 and TRBJ1-6; tentatively, D is TRBD1 (6 bases). V dropped 4 bases and J dropped 7 bases, with 11 bases sitting between them. Germline CDR1 reads SEHNR; CDR2 reads FQNEAQ (reference sequence). The CDR3 totals 14 residues. The CDR3 nucleotides are TGTGCCAGCAGCTCCTGGACAGAGAATTCACCCCTCCACTAT. Its translation: CASSSWTENSPLHY.

About this clonotype: Sequence at one end of the junction differs from germline and may be a read error. This sequence joins TRBV6-5 and TRBJ1-6; D unclear. The CDR3 loop spans 16 amino acids. The germline V gene has CDR1 MNHEY and CDR2 SVGAGI. Here the CDR3 reads CASSKQSATYNSSLRF. The DNA for the CDR3 is TGTGCCAGCAGTAAACAGTCTGCCACATATAATTCATCCCTCCGCTTT.

As for this clonotype: Mismatch with germline at one junction end may stem from a read error. V usage is TRBV28 and J usage is TRBJ2-4; the D gene is possibly TRBD2 (5 bases). Germline V gives CDR1 MDHEN, CDR2 SYDVKM. This CDR3 comprises 15 residues. CDR3 sequence reads: CTSSLVWELKNIQYF. The CDR3 coding sequence is TGTACCAGTAGTTTAGTGTGGGAGCTAAAAAACATTCAGTACTTC.

This clonotype was picked up one time. An end of the junction differs from the germline gene, which may be a read error. The gene calls are TRBV6-5 and TRBJ2-1, with D possibly being TRBD1 or TRBD2 (5 bases each). Germline V CDR1 and CDR2: MNHEY, SVGAGI. This CDR3 has 14 amino acids. CDR3 sequence: CTSRTLGPYNEQFF. The DNA of the CDR3 is TGTACCAGCAGAACCCTGGGACCATACAATGAGCAGTTCTTC.

This clonotype was detected a few times. Just one base apart from a much larger clone, this may be a read error. In this CDR3 the conserved last residue, phenylalanine or tryptophan, is missing, so a read error is likely. V is TRBV29-1 and J is TRBJ2-5; 13 nucleotides match TRBD2. Germline CDR1 SQVTM, CDR2 ANQGSEA. The CDR3 consists of 15 residues. With 6 bases clipped from V and 4 bases from J, the junction kept 8 bases outside the gene matches. This CDR3 is CSVEPGLAGSETQYL. CDR3 DNA: TGCAGCGTCGAGCCGGGACTAGCGGGATCAGAGACCCAGTACCTC.